This T cell receptor beta chain is drawn from a study of cytomegalovirus exposure and HLA in healthy donors. The study's findings and limits: The authors later found HLA-associated TCR beta chains more clonally expanded than equally common others. Excluded were some V segments that proved indistinguishable, including TRBV6-2 and TRBV6-3. A missense variant in DCLRE1C was later tied to TCR beta V- and J-gene trimming.

PCR involved 60 Vbeta and 13 Jbeta primers. Profiling relied on immunoSEQ multiplex PCR, and the TCRdb table lists in-frame clones only, not all of them. The sample shows 90,000 to 110,000 clones, around 75% of them seen only once. Per germline, CDR1 SQVTM and CDR2 ANQGSEA. This CDR3 region has 11 residues. V lost 3 bases and J 8 bases, leaving 10 bases between the germline ends. Healthy bone marrow donors made up the donor group. For this clone: Antigen specificity is unknown.

Specimen: PBMCs. The TCR comes from a man younger than 40 in good health and CMV-seropositive. The chain links TRBV29-1 to TRBJ1-2; D perhaps matches TRBD1 (5 bases). The CDR3 is CSVDRVVGYTF. CDR3 in DNA: TGCAGCGTTGACAGGGTGGTCGGCTACACCTTC.